This entry describes one TCR beta chain. The sample originates from a study of OX40 agonist ivuxolimab in advanced cancers. Per the germline V gene, CDR1 is SGHAT and CDR2 is FQDESV (reference sequence). The CDR3 is made up of 14 amino acids. The V end was cut by 3 bases, the J end by 10 bases, with 13 bases between. Assay used: immunoSEQ multiplex PCR; TCRdb lists only in-frame clones, some missing. Here the sample spans more than 75,000 clones, roughly nine tenths being singletons. Sequenced material: CD4+ or CD8+ T cells sorted from blood, taken in a trial of the OX40 agonist ivuxolimab. The chain joins TRBV11-1 to TRBJ1-6; D remains ambiguous. The receptor's source is an adult with an advanced solid tumor such as melanoma, head and neck, liver or kidney cancer. The CDR3 is CASSFGDVGSPLHF. CDR3 DNA sequence: TGTGCCAGCAGCTTCGGTGACGTAGGATCACCCCTCCACTTT.